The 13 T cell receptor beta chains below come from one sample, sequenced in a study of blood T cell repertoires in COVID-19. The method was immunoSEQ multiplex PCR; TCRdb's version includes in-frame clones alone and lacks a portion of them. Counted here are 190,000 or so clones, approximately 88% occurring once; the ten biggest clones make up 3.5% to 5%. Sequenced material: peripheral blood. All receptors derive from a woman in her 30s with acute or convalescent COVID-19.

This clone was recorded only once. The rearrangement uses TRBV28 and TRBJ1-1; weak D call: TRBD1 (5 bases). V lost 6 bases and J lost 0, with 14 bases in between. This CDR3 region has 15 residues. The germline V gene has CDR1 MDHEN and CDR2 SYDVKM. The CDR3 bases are TGTGCCAGCAGACCACCCGGACAAATGAACACTGAAGCTTTCTTT. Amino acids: CASRPPGQMNTEAFF.

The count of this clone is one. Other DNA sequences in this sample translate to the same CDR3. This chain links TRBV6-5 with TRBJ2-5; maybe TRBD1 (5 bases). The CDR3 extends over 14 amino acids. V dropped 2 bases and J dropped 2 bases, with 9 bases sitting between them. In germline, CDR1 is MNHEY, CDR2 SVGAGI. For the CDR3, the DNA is TGTGCCAGCAGTTACGATAGGGGTCAAGAGACCCAGTACTTC. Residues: CASSYDRGQETQYF.

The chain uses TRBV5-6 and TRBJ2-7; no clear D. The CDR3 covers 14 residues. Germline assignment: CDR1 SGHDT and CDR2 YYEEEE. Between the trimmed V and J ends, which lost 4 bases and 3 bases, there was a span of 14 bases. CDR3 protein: CASSPTYAVYEQYF. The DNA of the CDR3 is TGTGCCAGCAGCCCCACCTACGCGGTCTACGAGCAGTACTTC.

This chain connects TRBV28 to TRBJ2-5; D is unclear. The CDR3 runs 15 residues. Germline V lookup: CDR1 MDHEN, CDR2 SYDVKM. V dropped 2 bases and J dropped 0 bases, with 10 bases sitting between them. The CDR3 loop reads CASSLPWANQETQYF. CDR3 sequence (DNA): TGTGCCAGCAGTTTACCGTGGGCAAACCAAGAGACCCAGTACTTC.

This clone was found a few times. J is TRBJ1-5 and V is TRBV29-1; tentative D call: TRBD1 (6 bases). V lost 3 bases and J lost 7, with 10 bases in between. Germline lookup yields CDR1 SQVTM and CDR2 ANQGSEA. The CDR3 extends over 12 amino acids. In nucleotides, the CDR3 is TGCAGCGTTGAGGAACAGGGCCAGCCCCAGCATTTT. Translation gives CSVEEQGQPQHF.

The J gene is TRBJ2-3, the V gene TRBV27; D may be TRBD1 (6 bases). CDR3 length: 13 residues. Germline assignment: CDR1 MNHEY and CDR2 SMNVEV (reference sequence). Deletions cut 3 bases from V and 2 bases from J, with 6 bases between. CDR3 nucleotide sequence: TGTGCCAGCAGTTTGGGACACACAGATACGCAGTATTTT. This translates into CASSLGHTDTQYF.

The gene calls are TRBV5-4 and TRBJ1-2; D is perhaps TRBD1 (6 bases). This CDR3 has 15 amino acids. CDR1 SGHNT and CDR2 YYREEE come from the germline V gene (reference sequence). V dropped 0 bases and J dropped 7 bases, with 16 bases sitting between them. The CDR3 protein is CASSLADSPFGGYTF. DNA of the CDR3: TGTGCCAGCAGCTTGGCGGACAGCCCTTTTGGTGGCTACACCTTC.

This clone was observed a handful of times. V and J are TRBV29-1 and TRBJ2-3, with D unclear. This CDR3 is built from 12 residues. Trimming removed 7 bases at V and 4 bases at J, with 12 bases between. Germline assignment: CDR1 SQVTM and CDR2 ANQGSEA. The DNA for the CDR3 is TGCAGCGGACTCCGAGGTTCAGATACGCAGTATTTT. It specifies CSGLRGSDTQYF.

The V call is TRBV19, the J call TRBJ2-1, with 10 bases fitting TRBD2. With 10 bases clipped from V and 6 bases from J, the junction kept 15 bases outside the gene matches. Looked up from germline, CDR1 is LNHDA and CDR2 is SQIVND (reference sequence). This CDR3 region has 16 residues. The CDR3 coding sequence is TGTGCCACCTATCCCATCGGACTAGCGGTGATCAATGAGCAGTTCTTC. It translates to CATYPIGLAVINEQFF.

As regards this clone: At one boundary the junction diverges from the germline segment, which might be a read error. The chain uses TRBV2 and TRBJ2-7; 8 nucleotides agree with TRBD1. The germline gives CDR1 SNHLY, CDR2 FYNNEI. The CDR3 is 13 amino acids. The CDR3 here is CASKWDRTYGQYF. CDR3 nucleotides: TGTGCCAGCAAGTGGGACAGGACTTACGGGCAGTACTTC.

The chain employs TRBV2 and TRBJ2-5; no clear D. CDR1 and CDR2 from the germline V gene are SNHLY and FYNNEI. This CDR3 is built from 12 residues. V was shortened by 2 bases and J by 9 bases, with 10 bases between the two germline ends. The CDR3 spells CASSERFSAQYF. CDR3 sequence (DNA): TGTGCCAGCAGTGAACGATTTTCAGCCCAGTACTTC.

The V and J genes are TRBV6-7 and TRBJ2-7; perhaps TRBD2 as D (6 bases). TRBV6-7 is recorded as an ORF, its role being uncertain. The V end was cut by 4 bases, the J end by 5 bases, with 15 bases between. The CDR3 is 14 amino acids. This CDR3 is CASSSRTKGDEQYF. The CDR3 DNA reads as TGTGCCAGCAGTTCAAGGACTAAAGGGGACGAGCAGTACTTC.

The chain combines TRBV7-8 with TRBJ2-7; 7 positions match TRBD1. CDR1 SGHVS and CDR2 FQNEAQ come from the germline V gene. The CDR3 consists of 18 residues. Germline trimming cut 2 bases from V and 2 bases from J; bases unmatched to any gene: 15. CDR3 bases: TGTGCCAGCAGCTTAAGTAGTAGGGGGCACCCCGACCCCTACGAGCAGTACTTC. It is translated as CASSLSSRGHPDPYEQYF.